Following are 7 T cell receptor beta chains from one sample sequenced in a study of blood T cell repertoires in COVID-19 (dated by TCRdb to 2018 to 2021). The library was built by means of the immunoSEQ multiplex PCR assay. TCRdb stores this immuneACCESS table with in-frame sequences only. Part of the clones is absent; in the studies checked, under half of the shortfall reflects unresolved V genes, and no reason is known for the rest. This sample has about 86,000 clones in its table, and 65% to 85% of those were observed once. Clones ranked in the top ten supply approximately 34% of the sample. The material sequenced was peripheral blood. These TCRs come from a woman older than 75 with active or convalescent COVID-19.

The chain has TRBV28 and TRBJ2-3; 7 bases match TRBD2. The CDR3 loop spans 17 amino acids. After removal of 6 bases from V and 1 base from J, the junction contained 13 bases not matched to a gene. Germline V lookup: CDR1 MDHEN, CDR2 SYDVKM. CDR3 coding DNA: TGTGCCAGCAGCTTACACGCGGCGGGGGTTCGCACAGATACGCAGTATTTT. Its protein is CASSLHAAGVRTDTQYF.

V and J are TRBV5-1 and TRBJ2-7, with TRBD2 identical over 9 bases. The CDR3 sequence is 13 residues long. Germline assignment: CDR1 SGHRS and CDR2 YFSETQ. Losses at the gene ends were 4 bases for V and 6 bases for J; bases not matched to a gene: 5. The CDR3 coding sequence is TGCGCCAGCAGCGATCCGACTAGCGGCGAGCAGTACTTC. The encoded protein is CASSDPTSGEQYF.

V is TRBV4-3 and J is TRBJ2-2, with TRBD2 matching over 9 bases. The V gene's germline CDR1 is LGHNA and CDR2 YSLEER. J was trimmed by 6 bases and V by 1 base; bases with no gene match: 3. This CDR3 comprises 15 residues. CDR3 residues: CASSQVGLASGELFF. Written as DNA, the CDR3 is TGCGCCAGCAGCCAAGTGGGACTAGCCTCCGGGGAGCTGTTTTTT.

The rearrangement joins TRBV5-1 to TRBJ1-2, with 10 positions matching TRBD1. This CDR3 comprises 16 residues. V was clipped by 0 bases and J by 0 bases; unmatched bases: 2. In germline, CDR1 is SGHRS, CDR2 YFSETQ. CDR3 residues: CASSLGQGAANYGYTF. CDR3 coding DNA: TGCGCCAGCAGCTTGGGACAGGGGGCAGCTAACTATGGCTACACCTTC.

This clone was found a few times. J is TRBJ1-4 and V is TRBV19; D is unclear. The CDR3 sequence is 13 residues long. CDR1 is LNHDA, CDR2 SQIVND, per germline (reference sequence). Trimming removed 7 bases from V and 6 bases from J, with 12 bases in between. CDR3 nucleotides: TGTGCCAGTACCACCCCCGGGTATGAAAAACTGTTTTTT. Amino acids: CASTTPGYEKLFF.

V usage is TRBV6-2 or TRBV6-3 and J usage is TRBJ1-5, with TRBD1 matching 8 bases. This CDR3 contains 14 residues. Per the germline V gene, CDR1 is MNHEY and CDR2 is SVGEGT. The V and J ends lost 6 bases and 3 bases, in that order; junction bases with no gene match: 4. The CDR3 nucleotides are TGTGCCAGCAGCCGGGACAGGAACAATCAGCCCCAGCATTTT. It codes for CASSRDRNNQPQHF.

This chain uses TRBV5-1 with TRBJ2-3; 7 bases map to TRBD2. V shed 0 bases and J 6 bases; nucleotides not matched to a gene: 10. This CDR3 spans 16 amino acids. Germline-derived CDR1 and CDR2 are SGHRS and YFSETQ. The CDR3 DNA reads TGCGCCAGCAGCTTGGGTACTAGCGCCCTCATTGATACGCAGTATTTT. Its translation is CASSLGTSALIDTQYF.